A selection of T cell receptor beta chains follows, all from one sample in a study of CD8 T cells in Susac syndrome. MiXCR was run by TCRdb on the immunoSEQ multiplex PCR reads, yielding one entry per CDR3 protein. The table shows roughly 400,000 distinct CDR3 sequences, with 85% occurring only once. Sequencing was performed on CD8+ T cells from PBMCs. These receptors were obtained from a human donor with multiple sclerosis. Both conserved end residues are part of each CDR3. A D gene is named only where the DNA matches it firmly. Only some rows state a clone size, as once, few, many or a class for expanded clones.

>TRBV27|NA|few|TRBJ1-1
CASSFGDMNTEAFF
TGTGCCAGCAGTTTTGGGGATATGAACACTGAAGCTTTCTTT
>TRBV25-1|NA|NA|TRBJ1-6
CASSDPAGLDSPLHF
TGTGCCAGCAGCGATCCCGCCGGCCTGGATTCACCCCTCCACTTT
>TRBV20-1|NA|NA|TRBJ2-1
CSARAGALYNEQFF
TGCAGTGCTAGAGCGGGGGCCCTCTACAATGAGCAGTTCTTC
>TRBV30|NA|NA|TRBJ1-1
CAWSVGANTEAFF
TGTGCCTGGAGTGTAGGGGCGAACACTGAAGCTTTCTTT
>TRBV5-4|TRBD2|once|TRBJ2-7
CASSWPLAGGPEEQYF
TGTGCCAGCAGCTGGCCGCTAGCGGGAGGGCCGGAAGAGCAGTACTTC
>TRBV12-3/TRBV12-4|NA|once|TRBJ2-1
CANSLWGTEQFF
TGTGCCAACAGTTTATGGGGTACTGAGCAGTTCTTC
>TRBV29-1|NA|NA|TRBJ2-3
CSVEVRDPEVDTQYF
TGCAGCGTTGAGGTACGGGACCCAGAAGTGGATACGCAGTATTTT
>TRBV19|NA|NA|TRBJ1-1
CASSRITEVNTEAFF
TGTGCCAGTAGTAGGATAACTGAGGTGAACACTGAAGCTTTCTTT
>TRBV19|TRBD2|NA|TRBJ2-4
CAGSMKVYRETSGIIAKNIQYF
TGTGCCGGTAGTATGAAAGTCTATAGAGAGACTAGCGGGATTATAGCCAAAAACATTCAGTACTTC
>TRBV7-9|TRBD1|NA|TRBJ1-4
CASSYAGTGTGKLFF
TGTGCCAGCAGCTACGCCGGGACAGGGACGGGAAAACTGTTTTTT
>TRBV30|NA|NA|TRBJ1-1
CAWGDVEPTEAFF
TGTGCCTGGGGGGACGTCGAGCCCACTGAAGCTTTCTTT
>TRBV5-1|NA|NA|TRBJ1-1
CASSLGDAAAEAFF
TGCGCCAGCAGCTTGGGGGACGCCGCAGCTGAAGCTTTCTTT